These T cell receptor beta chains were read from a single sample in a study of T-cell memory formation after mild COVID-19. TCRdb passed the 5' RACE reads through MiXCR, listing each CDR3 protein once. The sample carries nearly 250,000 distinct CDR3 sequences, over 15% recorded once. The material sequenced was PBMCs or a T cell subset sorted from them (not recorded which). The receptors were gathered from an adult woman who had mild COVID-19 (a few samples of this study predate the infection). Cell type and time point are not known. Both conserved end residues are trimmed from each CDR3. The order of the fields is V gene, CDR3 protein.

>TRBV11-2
ASSPDHSSDYT
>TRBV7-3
ASSLKGLGASGHNEQF
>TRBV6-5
ASSYPAGGEAF
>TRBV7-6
ASSSSTSSYNEQF
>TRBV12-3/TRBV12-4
ASSLARGGSSYEQY
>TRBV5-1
ASSSGQGNYPGGYT
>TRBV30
AWSISGGPYNEQF
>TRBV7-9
ASSSTADTQY
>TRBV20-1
SASSGTSRGNQPQH
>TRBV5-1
ASSFRGDIYEQY
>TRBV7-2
ASSLARLAGGRETQY
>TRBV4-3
ASSQDLSAGFEKLF
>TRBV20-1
SADGQQDTEAF
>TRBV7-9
ASSLASGTGAGEQY
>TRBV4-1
ASSQRPGEETGNTEAF
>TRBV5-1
ASSSGTSGSRVTQY
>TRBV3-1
ASSQVGLAGGRTGELF
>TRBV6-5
ASTKDRGVSYYGYT
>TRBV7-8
ASSLTGGLFTEAF
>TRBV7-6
ASSPAGLSYNEQF
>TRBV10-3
AISEWGGSSGNTIY
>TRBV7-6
ASRLRGRGNTEAF
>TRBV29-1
SVETAGDNEQF
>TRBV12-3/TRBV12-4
ASSSRTSGLAKNIQY
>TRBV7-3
ASSLIGGASYNEQF
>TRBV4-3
ASSRNREALEQY
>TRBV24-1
ATSSRQWGELF